This section outlines one T cell receptor beta chain sequence together with its context. V was shortened by 3 bases and J by 11 bases, with 14 bases between the two germline ends. The CDR3 is 13 amino acids. The record originates from a study of blood T cell repertoires in COVID-19. Individuals aged about 18 to 89 years were recruited from roughly 23 US areas. Donors in Cohort 3 who had recovered were those with two negative PCRs, healthcare professional clearance, or resolution of their symptoms. In the original workflow: Reference gene primer amplification gave nucleated cell count estimates. Sequenced by immunoSEQ multiplex PCR; TCRdb stores in-frame clones only, minus some. V and J calls plus clone size are reproduced from that table; the DNA served to infer D and trimming. The table lists approximately 220,000 clones, around 84% of them singletons, with about 7% in the top ten.

The rearrangement uses TRBV12-3 or TRBV12-4 and TRBJ2-1, with D maybe TRBD1 (5 bases). The receptor comes from a woman aged 35 to 49 who had recovered from COVID-19. Material for sequencing was PBMCs or T cells enriched from blood (not recorded which). This CDR3 is CASSLGLGFQQFF. CDR3 DNA sequence: TGTGCCAGCAGTTTGGGGCTAGGTTTCCAGCAGTTCTTC.